The rows below give T cell receptor beta chains drawn from one sample of a study of cytomegalovirus exposure and HLA in healthy donors. Assay: immunoSEQ multiplex PCR; the TCRdb copy retains only in-frame clones and omits some. This table has 150,000 to 200,000 clones, roughly 90% appearing once. The sequencing sample was made of PBMCs. These receptors originate from a girl under three years old in good health and CMV-seronegative. Each CDR3 is given without its conserved first and last residue. Only some rows state a clone size, as once, few, many or a class for expanded clones.

V,size,J,CDR3
TRBV7-6,-,TRBJ2-3,ASSPAGTGGTDTQY
TRBV30,-,TRBJ1-2,AWSPSYGYT
TRBV7-3,-,TRBJ2-1,ASSLRRGLNNEQF
TRBV19,-,TRBJ2-3,ASSISGSIPDTQY
TRBV5-1,-,TRBJ2-5,ASSAGTSGRAGETQY
TRBV19,-,TRBJ1-3,ASSITAGNTIY
TRBV7-9,few,TRBJ2-2,ASSLKDIGTGELF
TRBV11-2,once,TRBJ2-7,ASSENRDLEQY
TRBV2,once,TRBJ2-3,ASRGGRVADTQY
TRBV6-5,-,TRBJ2-7,ASNSGSANEQY
TRBV5-6,-,TRBJ2-2,ASSFLAGGNTGELF
TRBV5-4,-,TRBJ2-1,ASSLHRAPYNEQF
TRBV29-1,few,TRBJ2-7,SVHGDRIDEQY
TRBV12-5,few,TRBJ1-3,ASGLVPSGNTIY
TRBV4-2,-,TRBJ2-7,ASSQDEGPGGLYEQY
TRBV21-1,-,TRBJ2-7,ASSKEGTAREGSVETYEQY
TRBV29-1,-,TRBJ2-5,SVGQGEGETQY
TRBV9,-,TRBJ2-2,ASSVAPDRNTGELF
TRBV5-6,-,TRBJ1-5,ASSPGQGLSNQPQH
TRBV7-2,-,TRBJ2-3,ASSYPGLAPVADTQY
TRBV15,-,TRBJ2-7,ATSRDRGAYEQY
TRBV2,-,TRBJ1-5,ASSTRPGNSNQPQH